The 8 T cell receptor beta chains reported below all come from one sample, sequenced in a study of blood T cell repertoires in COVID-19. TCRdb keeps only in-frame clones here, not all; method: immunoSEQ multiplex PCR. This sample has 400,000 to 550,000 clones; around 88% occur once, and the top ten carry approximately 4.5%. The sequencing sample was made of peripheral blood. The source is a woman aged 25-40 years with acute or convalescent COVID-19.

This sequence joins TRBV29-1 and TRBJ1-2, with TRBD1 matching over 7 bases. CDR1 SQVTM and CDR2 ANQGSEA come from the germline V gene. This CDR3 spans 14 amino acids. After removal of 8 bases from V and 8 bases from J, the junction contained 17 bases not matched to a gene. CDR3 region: CSTLGGPIVGGYTF. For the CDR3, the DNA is TGCAGCACCCTAGGGGGCCCAATCGTTGGAGGCTACACCTTC.

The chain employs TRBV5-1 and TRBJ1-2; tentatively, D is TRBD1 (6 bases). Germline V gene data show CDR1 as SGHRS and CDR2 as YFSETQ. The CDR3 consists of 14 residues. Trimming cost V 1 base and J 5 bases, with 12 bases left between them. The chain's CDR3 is CASSLPGAGYGYTF. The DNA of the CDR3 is TGCGCCAGCAGCTTGCCAGGGGCCGGTTATGGCTACACCTTC. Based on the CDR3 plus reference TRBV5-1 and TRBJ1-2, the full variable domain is KAGVTQTPRYLIKTRGQQVTLSCSPISGHRSVSWYQQTPGQGLQFLFEYFSETQRNKGNFPGRFSGRQFSNSRSEMNVSTLELGDSALYLCASSLPGAGYGYTFGSGTRLTVV.

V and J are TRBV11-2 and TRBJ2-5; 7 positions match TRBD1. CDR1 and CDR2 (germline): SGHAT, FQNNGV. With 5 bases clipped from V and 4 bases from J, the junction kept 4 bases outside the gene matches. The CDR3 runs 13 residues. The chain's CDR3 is CASSPRGRETQYF. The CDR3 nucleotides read TGTGCCAGCAGCCCTAGGGGGCGAGAGACCCAGTACTTC. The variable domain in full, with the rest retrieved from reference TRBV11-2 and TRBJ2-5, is EAGVAQSPRYKIIEKRQSVAFWCNPISGHATLYWYQQILGQGPKLLIQFQNNGVVDDSQLPKDRFSAERLKGVDSTLKIQPAKLEDSAVYLCASSPRGRETQYFGPGTRLLVL.

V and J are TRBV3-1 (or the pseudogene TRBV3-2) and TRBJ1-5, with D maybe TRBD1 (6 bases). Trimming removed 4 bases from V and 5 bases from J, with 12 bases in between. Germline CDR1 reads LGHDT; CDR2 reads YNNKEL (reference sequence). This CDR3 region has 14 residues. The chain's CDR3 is CASSPDGGHQPQHF. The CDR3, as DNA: TGTGCCAGCAGCCCGGACGGGGGGCATCAGCCCCAGCATTTT.

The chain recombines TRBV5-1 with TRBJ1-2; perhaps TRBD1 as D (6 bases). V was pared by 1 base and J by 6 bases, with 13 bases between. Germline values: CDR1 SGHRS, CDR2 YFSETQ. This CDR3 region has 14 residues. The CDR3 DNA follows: TGCGCCAGCAGCTTGTCGACAGGACACGATGGCTACACCTTC. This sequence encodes CASSLSTGHDGYTF.

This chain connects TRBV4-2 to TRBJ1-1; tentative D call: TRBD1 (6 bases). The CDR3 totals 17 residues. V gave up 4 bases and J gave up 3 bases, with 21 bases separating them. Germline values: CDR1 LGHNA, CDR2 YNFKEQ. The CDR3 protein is CASSPLEGRGWDTEAFF. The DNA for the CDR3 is TGTGCCAGCAGCCCCCTCGAGGGCAGGGGATGGGACACTGAAGCTTTCTTT.

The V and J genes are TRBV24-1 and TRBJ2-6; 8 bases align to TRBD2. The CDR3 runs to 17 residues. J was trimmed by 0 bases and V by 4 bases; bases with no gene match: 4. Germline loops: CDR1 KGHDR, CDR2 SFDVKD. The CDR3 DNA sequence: TGTGCCACCAGTGACGGGGGGGTATACTCTGGGGCCAACGTCCTGACTTTC. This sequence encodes CATSDGGVYSGANVLTF.

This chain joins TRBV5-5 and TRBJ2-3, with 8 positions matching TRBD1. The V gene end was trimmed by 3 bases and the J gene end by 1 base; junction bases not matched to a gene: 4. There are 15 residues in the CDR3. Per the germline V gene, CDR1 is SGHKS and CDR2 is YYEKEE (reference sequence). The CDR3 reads CASSSQGQGTDTQYF. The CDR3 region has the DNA TGTGCCAGCAGCTCACAGGGACAGGGCACAGATACGCAGTATTTT.